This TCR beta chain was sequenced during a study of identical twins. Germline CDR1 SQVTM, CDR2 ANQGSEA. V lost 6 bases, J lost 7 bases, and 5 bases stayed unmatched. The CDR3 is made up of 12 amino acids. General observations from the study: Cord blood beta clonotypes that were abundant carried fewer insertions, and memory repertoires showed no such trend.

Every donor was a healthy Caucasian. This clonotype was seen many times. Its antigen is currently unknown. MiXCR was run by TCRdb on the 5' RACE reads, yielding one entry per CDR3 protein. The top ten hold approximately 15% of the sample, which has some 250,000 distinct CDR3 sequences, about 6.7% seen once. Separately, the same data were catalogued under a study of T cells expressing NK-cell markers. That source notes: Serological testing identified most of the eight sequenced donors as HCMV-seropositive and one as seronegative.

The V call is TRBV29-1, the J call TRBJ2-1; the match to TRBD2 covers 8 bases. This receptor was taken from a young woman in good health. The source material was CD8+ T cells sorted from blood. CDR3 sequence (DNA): TGCAGCGTGCGGGGGGCTAGGAATGAGCAGTTCTTC. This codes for CSVRGARNEQFF.